Sequencing of this T cell receptor beta chain was carried out in a study of T cells in localized non-small cell lung cancer. Profiled with immunoSEQ multiplex PCR; TCRdb holds only in-frame clones, not every one. The data show tens of thousands of clones, roughly nine tenths seen once. This CDR3 comprises 14 residues. V shed 6 bases and J shed 7 bases, with 16 bases lying between them. Germline CDR1 MDHEN, CDR2 SYDVKM. The sample consisted of peripheral blood, taken before any cancer treatment. The rearrangement uses TRBV28 and TRBJ1-5, with a tentative D call TRBD1 (5 bases). This clonotype originated in a woman between 35 and 70 years old with stage I lung adenocarcinoma. The CDR3 region has the DNA TGTGCCAGCAGCCTCAGGGAGGTGGGGCAGCCCCAGCATTTT. As protein: CASSLREVGQPQHF.